A single sample gave rise to the 17 T cell receptor beta chains below, sequenced in a study of T cells in Graves' hyperthyroidism and ophthalmopathy. Amplification of TCR beta CDR3 regions was performed using RNA transcripts as template. Using the HTBI primer set, a first-round RT-PCR was run on the TCR CDR3. MiXCR was run by TCRdb on the multiplex PCR reads, yielding one entry per CDR3 protein. The sample records 400,000 to 600,000 distinct CDR3 sequences, around 21% being singletons. The sequencing input was blood. Source of these receptors: a man in his late teens or twenties with Graves' hyperthyroidism.

Ten or more counts support this clonotype. V and J are TRBV7-3 and TRBJ1-5; no reliable D call. This CDR3 region has 13 residues. Germline V gene data show CDR1 as SGHTA and CDR2 as FQGTGA. Trimming removed 5 bases at V and 7 bases at J, with 12 bases between. Here the CDR3 DNA reads TGTGCCAGCAGCCAAACCCCGGGCCAGCCCCAGCATTTT. Its protein product is CASSQTPGQPQHF.

The V call is TRBV19, the J call TRBJ2-7; D unresolved. The CDR3 is made up of 13 amino acids. From germline, CDR1 is LNHDA and CDR2 SQIVND (reference sequence). Deletions cut 1 base from V and 6 bases from J, with 10 bases between. The chain's CDR3 is CASSIVPGGEQYF. CDR3 DNA sequence: TGTGCCAGTAGTATAGTTCCCGGCGGCGAGCAGTACTTC.

This clonotype was recorded at least ten times. This chain links TRBV30 with TRBJ2-7; D not certain. Germline lookup yields CDR1 GTSNPN and CDR2 SVGIG (reference sequence). The CDR3 covers 13 residues. The V end was cut by 2 bases, the J end by 3 bases, with 11 bases between. The CDR3: CAWSLGQVYEQYF. CDR3 sequence (DNA): TGTGCCTGGAGTTTAGGGCAGGTCTACGAGCAGTACTTC.

This clonotype was seen repeatedly, ten times or more. This chain connects TRBV7-3 to TRBJ2-5; 10 nucleotides line up with TRBD2. The V gene end was trimmed by 0 bases and the J gene end by 5 bases; junction bases not matched to a gene: 9. The length of the CDR3 is 17 residues. Per the germline V gene, CDR1 is SGHTA and CDR2 is FQGTGA. In nucleotides, the CDR3 is TGTGCCAGCAGCTTAACGCTAGGGCTAGCGGGGGTGGAGACCCAGTACTTC. Its translation is CASSLTLGLAGVETQYF.

The table lists this clonotype with many counts. The gene calls are TRBV6-1 and TRBJ2-7; TRBD2 is a possible D gene (6 bases). Germline CDR1 reads MNHNS; CDR2 reads SASEGT. This CDR3 spans 14 amino acids. The V end lost 6 bases, the J end lost 3 bases, and 15 bases lay between the germline ends. The CDR3 coding sequence is TGTGCCAGCAGGAGGGAGGTTCGGCTCTACGAGCAGTACTTC. Its translation: CASRREVRLYEQYF.

A note on this clonotype: A read error may explain this, as a much larger clone is one base away. This chain connects TRBV13 to TRBJ2-7; unclear D gene. The CDR3 totals 13 residues. V shed 1 base and J shed 9 bases, with 13 bases lying between them. Per the germline V gene, CDR1 is PRHDT and CDR2 is FYEKMQ (reference sequence). The CDR3 coding sequence is TGTGCCAGCAGCTTAGAAGCAGCGAACGCGCAGTACTTC. As protein: CASSLEAANAQYF.

At least ten counts were recorded for this clonotype. V and J are TRBV6-2 or TRBV6-3 and TRBJ1-2, with D maybe TRBD1 (5 bases). V dropped 4 bases and J dropped 5 bases, with 11 bases sitting between them. The length of the CDR3 is 13 residues. Germline CDR1 and CDR2: MNHEY and SVGEGT. The CDR3 DNA sequence: TGTGCCAGCAGTTCCCCCGACAGTTATGGCTACACCTTC. Translated, it gives CASSSPDSYGYTF.

In this sample, this clonotype turned up many times. The chain joins TRBV28 to TRBJ1-1, with unresolved D. The V gene's germline CDR1 is MDHEN and CDR2 SYDVKM. The CDR3 loop spans 16 amino acids. V gave up 1 base and J gave up 0 bases, with 12 bases separating them. The CDR3 DNA sequence: TGTGCCAGCAGTTTATACGGCCCGCGCATGAACACTGAAGCTTTCTTT. As protein: CASSLYGPRMNTEAFF.

This clonotype was found many times. The chain links TRBV20-1 to TRBJ1-1; 7 bases are shared with TRBD1. V gave up 1 base and J gave up 3 bases; unmatched junction bases: 8. Germline CDR1 DFQATT, CDR2 SNEGSKA (reference sequence). The CDR3 is 15 amino acids. The CDR3 loop is CSARAKQGWDTEAFF. The CDR3 DNA reads TGCAGTGCTAGAGCCAAACAGGGGTGGGACACTGAAGCTTTCTTT.

This clonotype was seen ten or more times. V gene TRBV10-3 combines with J gene TRBJ1-1; perhaps TRBD1 as D (6 bases). Germline loops: CDR1 ENHRY, CDR2 SYGVKD. CDR3 length: 12 amino acids. V lost 7 bases, J lost 5 bases, and 11 bases lay in between. CDR3 protein: CAIKNQGTEAFF. CDR3 DNA sequence: TGTGCCATCAAAAACCAGGGGACTGAAGCTTTCTTT.

This clonotype has a count of ten or more. The V gene is TRBV11-2, the J gene TRBJ2-7; D unresolved. The germline V gene encodes CDR1 SGHAT and CDR2 FQNNGV. The CDR3 contains 12 residues. Trimming cost V 5 bases and J 4 bases, with 9 bases left between them. The CDR3 is CASSPRKYEQYF. The CDR3 DNA reads TGTGCCAGCAGCCCGCGGAAGTACGAGCAGTACTTC.

This clonotype was seen at least ten times. The chain joins TRBV6-1 to TRBJ1-5, with D possibly matching TRBD1 (5 bases). The CDR3 loop spans 13 amino acids. Trimming pared 9 bases from V and 3 bases from J, leaving 12 bases between. The V gene's germline CDR1 is MNHNS and CDR2 SASEGT. The CDR3 DNA reads as TGTGCCAGTGCGGGGGACCTCAATCAGCCCCAGCATTTT. It translates to CASAGDLNQPQHF.

In this sample, this clonotype turned up many times. The chain combines TRBV12-3 or TRBV12-4 with TRBJ1-1; perhaps TRBD1 as D (6 bases). V was pared by 2 bases and J by 4 bases, with 14 bases between. This CDR3 contains 15 residues. The CDR3 loop reads CASSLSWGASTEAFF. The CDR3 coding sequence is TGTGCCAGCAGTTTAAGCTGGGGGGCGAGCACTGAAGCTTTCTTT.

This clonotype was observed many times. J is TRBJ2-4 and V is TRBV20-1; weak D call: TRBD1 (6 bases). Trimming pared 5 bases from V and 2 bases from J, leaving 16 bases between. CDR3 length equals 15 residues. The germline V gene has CDR1 DFQATT and CDR2 SNEGSKA (reference sequence). In DNA form, the CDR3 reads TGCAGTGCTTCTATTACAGGGATGACCAAAAACATTCAGTACTTC. Its protein is CSASITGMTKNIQYF.

This clonotype was observed at least ten times. The V gene is TRBV19, the J gene TRBJ2-7; no reliable D call. Germline V gene sequence: CDR1 LNHDA, CDR2 SQIVND (reference sequence). The CDR3 has 13 amino acids. Trimming shortened V by 3 bases and J by 5 bases, and 11 bases separated the two germline ends. CDR3 amino acids: CASSISRAHEQYF. CDR3 sequence (DNA): TGTGCCAGTAGTATTAGTCGGGCCCACGAGCAGTACTTC. Filled out from reference TRBV19 and TRBJ2-7, the complete variable domain reads DGGITQSPKYLFRKEGQNVTLSCEQNLNHDAMYWYRQDPGQGLRLIYYSQIVNDFQKGDIAEGYSVSREKKESFPLTVTSAQKNPTAFYLCASSISRAHEQYFGPGTRLTVT.

As regards this clonotype: One end of the junction is discordant with germline, which a read error may explain. The chain joins TRBV11-2 to TRBJ2-4; TRBD1 is a possible D gene (6 bases). Germline CDR1 SGHAT, CDR2 FQNNGV. CDR3 length equals 14 residues. CDR3: CASTDPWTENIKYF. Written as DNA, the CDR3 is TGTGCCAGCACCGACCCCTGGACAGAAAACATTAAGTACTTC.

The chain uses TRBV30 and TRBJ1-1; TRBD1 might be the D (6 bases). This CDR3 is built from 12 residues. Between the trimmed V and J ends, which lost 5 bases and 3 bases, there was a span of 10 bases. CDR1 is GTSNPN and CDR2 is SVGIG in the germline V gene (reference sequence). CDR3 protein: CAWYRVDTEAFF. In DNA, the CDR3 is TGTGCCTGGTACAGGGTCGACACTGAAGCTTTCTTT.